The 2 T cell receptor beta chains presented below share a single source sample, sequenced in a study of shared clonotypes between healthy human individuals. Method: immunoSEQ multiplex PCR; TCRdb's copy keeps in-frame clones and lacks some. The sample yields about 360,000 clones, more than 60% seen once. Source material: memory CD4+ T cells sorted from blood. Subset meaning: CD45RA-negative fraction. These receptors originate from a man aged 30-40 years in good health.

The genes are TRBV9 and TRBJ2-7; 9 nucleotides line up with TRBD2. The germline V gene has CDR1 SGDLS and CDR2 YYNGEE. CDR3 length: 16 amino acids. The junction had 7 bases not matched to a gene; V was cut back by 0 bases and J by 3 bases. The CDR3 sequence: CASSVGGLALNYEQYF. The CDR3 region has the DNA TGTGCCAGCAGCGTAGGAGGACTAGCGCTAAACTACGAGCAGTACTTC.

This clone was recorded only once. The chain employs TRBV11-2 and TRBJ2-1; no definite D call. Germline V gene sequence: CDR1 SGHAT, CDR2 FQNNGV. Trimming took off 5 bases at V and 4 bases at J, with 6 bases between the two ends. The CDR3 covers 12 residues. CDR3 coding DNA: TGTGCCAGCAGCCCTGATTACAATGAGCAGTTCTTC. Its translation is CASSPDYNEQFF. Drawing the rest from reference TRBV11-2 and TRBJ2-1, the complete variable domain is EAGVAQSPRYKIIEKRQSVAFWCNPISGHATLYWYQQILGQGPKLLIQFQNNGVVDDSQLPKDRFSAERLKGVDSTLKIQPAKLEDSAVYLCASSPDYNEQFFGPGTRLTVL.